Listed below are T cell receptor beta chains from one sample, sequenced in a study of CD8 T cells in Susac syndrome. MiXCR, run by TCRdb on the immunoSEQ multiplex PCR reads, gives a single entry per CDR3 protein. The repertoire holds over 300,000 distinct CDR3 sequences, with about 92% as singletons. The source material was CD4+ T cells from PBMCs. These receptors all come from a human donor with multiple sclerosis. The CDR3 runs from the conserved cysteine through the conserved F or W. D genes are given only for firm matches. Rows may omit the clone size; those that give it use once, few, many or a size class.

length	size	J	D	V	CDR3	DNA
15	.	TRBJ1-3	.	TRBV19	CASSIQAPSGNTIYF	TGTGCCAGTAGTATACAAGCGCCCTCTGGAAACACCATATATTTT
15	.	TRBJ1-1	.	TRBV5-6	CASSLGGRMNTEAFF	TGTGCCAGCAGCTTAGGAGGGAGGATGAACACTGAAGCTTTCTTT
12	.	TRBJ1-1	.	TRBV2	CASSIDTTEAFF	TGTGCCAGCAGTATTGACACTACTGAAGCTTTCTTT
14	.	TRBJ1-1	.	TRBV20-1	CSVPGRQKNTEAFF	TGCAGTGTCCCAGGACGACAGAAGAACACTGAAGCTTTCTTT
14	once	TRBJ1-4	.	TRBV5-1	CASSLSSSEGKLFF	TGCGCCAGCAGCTTGTCTTCCTCGGAGGGAAAACTGTTTTTT
19	.	TRBJ2-2	TRBD2	TRBV19	CASTRSIGLAGLNTGELFF	TGTGCCAGTACTAGATCTATAGGCCTAGCGGGCCTGAACACCGGGGAGCTGTTTTTT
14	.	TRBJ1-3	.	TRBV15	CATSMRVSGNTIYF	TGTGCCACCAGCATGCGGGTCTCTGGAAACACCATATATTTT
12	.	TRBJ1-2	.	TRBV10-3	CAISLQGYGYTF	TGTGCCATCAGTCTACAGGGCTATGGCTACACCTTC
16	.	TRBJ2-1	TRBD2	TRBV7-3	CASSRYMAGGRNEQFF	TGTGCCAGCAGCCGATATATGGCGGGGGGGCGCAATGAGCAGTTCTTC
13	.	TRBJ2-5	TRBD1	TRBV10-3	CAIRPQGIETQYF	TGTGCCATCAGGCCACAGGGGATCGAGACCCAGTACTTC
16	.	TRBJ2-7	TRBD1	TRBV18	CASSPGTGVSFYEQYF	TGTGCCAGCTCACCAGGGACAGGGGTTAGTTTCTACGAGCAGTACTTC
16	.	TRBJ1-1	.	TRBV4-2	CASSQVHGTANTEAFF	TGTGCCAGCAGCCAAGTCCATGGCACGGCGAACACTGAAGCTTTCTTT
14	.	TRBJ2-5	TRBD2	TRBV18	CASSPPGRQETQYF	TGTGCCAGCAGCCCGCCCGGGAGGCAAGAGACCCAGTACTTC
14	.	TRBJ1-2	TRBD1	TRBV6-2/TRBV6-3	CASEDRGQDYGYTF	TGTGCCAGCGAGGACAGGGGACAGGACTATGGCTACACCTTC
12	.	TRBJ2-4	.	TRBV6-1	CASGFGGNIQYF	TGTGCCAGCGGGTTTGGTGGAAACATTCAGTACTTC
15	.	TRBJ2-1	.	TRBV5-1	CASSSRALGSNEQFF	TGCGCCAGCAGCTCCCGAGCTCTCGGGTCCAATGAGCAGTTCTTC
15	.	TRBJ1-1	.	TRBV4-1	CASSHTHDWGTEAFF	TGCGCCAGCAGCCACACACACGACTGGGGCACTGAAGCTTTCTTT
16	.	TRBJ2-7	.	TRBV12-3/TRBV12-4	CASSLRRTGRDGEQYF	TGTGCCAGCAGTTTACGCCGTACAGGAAGGGATGGGGAGCAGTACTTC
13	.	TRBJ1-2	.	TRBV6-5	CASRKGGDYGYTF	TGTGCCAGCAGAAAAGGGGGAGACTATGGCTACACCTTC
15	once	TRBJ2-1	TRBD2	TRBV7-7	CASSSTSGGWNEQFF	TGTGCTAGCAGCTCCACTAGCGGGGGGTGGAATGAGCAGTTCTTC
16	.	TRBJ2-1	TRBD2	TRBV4-1	CASSQILAGTGHEQFF	TGCGCCAGCAGCCAAATACTAGCGGGGACTGGGCATGAGCAGTTCTTC
16	.	TRBJ1-2	.	TRBV19	CASSGLVLFGSGGYTF	TGTGCCAGTAGTGGATTGGTATTATTTGGGTCTGGTGGCTACACCTTC
16	.	TRBJ2-3	.	TRBV9	CASSVGLGTLADTQYF	TGTGCCAGCAGCGTAGGCCTCGGGACTTTGGCAGATACGCAGTATTTT
15	.	TRBJ2-6	.	TRBV5-1	CASSLGDPGANVLTF	TGCGCCAGCAGCTTGGGAGACCCTGGGGCCAACGTCCTGACTTTC
15	.	TRBJ1-2	TRBD1	TRBV10-2	CASSDYETGIYGYTF	TGCGCCAGCAGTGATTACGAGACAGGGATCTATGGCTACACCTTC
15	.	TRBJ1-5	TRBD1	TRBV18	CASSPQDRVNQPQHF	TGTGCCAGCTCACCACAAGACAGGGTCAATCAGCCCCAGCATTTT
13	.	TRBJ2-2	.	TRBV12-3/TRBV12-4	CASIGQPTGELFF	TGTGCCAGCATCGGACAACCCACCGGGGAGCTGTTTTTT
14	.	TRBJ1-1	.	TRBV7-9	CASSLVGARSEAFF	TGTGCCAGCAGCTTAGTCGGGGCGCGATCTGAAGCTTTCTTT
15	.	TRBJ1-4	.	TRBV2	CASSDRSATNEKLFF	TGTGCCAGCAGTGACAGATCCGCAACTAATGAAAAACTGTTTTTT
14	.	TRBJ2-2	.	TRBV24-1	CATSDSRAAGELFF	TGTGCCACCAGTGATTCACGAGCGGCCGGGGAGCTGTTTTTT
14	.	TRBJ1-1	.	TRBV6-1	CASSPQGWVTEAFF	TGTGCCAGCAGTCCACAGGGCTGGGTCACTGAAGCTTTCTTT
17	.	TRBJ2-3	.	TRBV19	CASSSRRIRSWSDTQFF	TGTGCCAGTAGTAGCCGTAGGATCCGGAGTTGGTCAGATACGCAGTTTTTT
16	.	TRBJ2-7	.	TRBV5-1	CASSPDGGGPLGEQYF	TGCGCCAGCAGCCCCGACGGGGGAGGACCGCTAGGCGAGCAGTACTTC
16	.	TRBJ2-1	TRBD2	TRBV2	CASRLGTSGGYNEQFF	TGTGCCAGCAGGTTAGGGACTAGCGGGGGGTACAATGAGCAGTTCTTC
15	.	TRBJ2-7	.	TRBV27	CASTRSGASSYEQYF	TGTGCCAGCACCCGGTCAGGGGCCTCCTCCTACGAGCAGTACTTC